This is a list of T cell receptor beta chains from one sample in a study of vaccination and CD4 T cells after COVID-19. MiXCR, run by TCRdb on the PCR reads, gives a single entry per CDR3 protein. Among 6,500 to 8,500 distinct CDR3 sequences listed, about 39% were seen once. These receptors have no identified antigens. The source material was CD4+ T cells from blood, cultured in vitro. The receptors were gathered from a human donor in good health. Each CDR3 is given with its conserved first and last residue. The order of the fields is clone size, V gene, D gene, J gene, CDR3 protein, CDR3 DNA. A D gene is named only where the DNA matches it firmly. Rows give clone size only sometimes, using once, few, many, or a class for an expanded clone.

abundance: -; v_gene: TRBV18; d_gene: -; j_gene: TRBJ1-2; CDR3aa: CASSRGLDGYTF; CDR3nt: TGTGCCAGCTCACGGGGTTTGGATGGCTACACCTTC
abundance: -; v_gene: TRBV20-1; d_gene: -; j_gene: TRBJ1-5; CDR3aa: CSAETGGGWNQPQHF; CDR3nt: TGCAGTGCAGAGACAGGTGGGGGATGGAATCAGCCCCAGCATTTT
abundance: -; v_gene: TRBV28; d_gene: TRBD1; j_gene: TRBJ1-6; CDR3aa: CASSLPGQGSSNSPLHF; CDR3nt: TGTGCCAGCAGTTTACCCGGACAGGGTTCATCTAATTCACCCCTCCACTTT
abundance: once; v_gene: TRBV19; d_gene: TRBD1; j_gene: TRBJ2-7; CDR3aa: CASSIGWTGGYEQYF; CDR3nt: TGTGCCAGTAGTATAGGGTGGACAGGGGGCTACGAGCAGTACTTC
abundance: -; v_gene: TRBV20-1; d_gene: TRBD2; j_gene: TRBJ2-7; CDR3aa: CSARGDYSYEQYF; CDR3nt: TGCAGTGCTCGAGGGGACTACTCCTACGAGCAGTACTTC
abundance: -; v_gene: TRBV19; d_gene: TRBD1; j_gene: TRBJ2-7; CDR3aa: CASSRQGAYEQYF; CDR3nt: TGTGCCAGTAGTCGACAGGGGGCCTACGAGCAGTACTTC
abundance: -; v_gene: TRBV19; d_gene: TRBD2; j_gene: TRBJ2-7; CDR3aa: CASSKSGGSYEQYF; CDR3nt: TGTGCCAGTAGTAAGAGCGGGGGCTCCTACGAGCAGTACTTC
abundance: -; v_gene: TRBV5-1; d_gene: -; j_gene: TRBJ2-6; CDR3aa: CASSPLLGVGANVLTF; CDR3nt: TGCGCCAGCAGCCCCCTATTGGGGGTCGGGGCCAACGTCCTGACTTTC
abundance: -; v_gene: TRBV29-1; d_gene: -; j_gene: TRBJ1-3; CDR3aa: CSVGGGTLGNTIYF; CDR3nt: TGCAGCGTTGGAGGCGGGACATTGGGGAACACCATATATTTT
abundance: few; v_gene: TRBV27; d_gene: TRBD1; j_gene: TRBJ1-5; CDR3aa: CASSLSRQGGNQPQHF; CDR3nt: TGTGCCAGCAGTTTGTCCCGGCAGGGGGGCAATCAGCCCCAGCATTTT
abundance: -; v_gene: TRBV28; d_gene: -; j_gene: TRBJ2-7; CDR3aa: CASSFFGSPVEQYF; CDR3nt: TGTGCCAGCAGTTTCTTCGGTAGCCCGGTGGAGCAGTACTTC
abundance: -; v_gene: TRBV12-3/TRBV12-4; d_gene: -; j_gene: TRBJ1-5; CDR3aa: CASRRGGGVKSDQPQHF; CDR3nt: TGTGCCAGCAGGCGAGGTGGGGGGGTAAAGTCGGATCAGCCCCAGCATTTT
abundance: few; v_gene: TRBV20-1; d_gene: -; j_gene: TRBJ1-5; CDR3aa: CSARGGSYSNQPQHF; CDR3nt: TGCAGTGCTAGGGGAGGCAGTTATAGCAATCAGCCCCAGCATTTT
abundance: -; v_gene: TRBV6-5; d_gene: -; j_gene: TRBJ1-2; CDR3aa: CASSYATARGEGYTF; CDR3nt: TGTGCCAGCAGTTACGCGACAGCCCGGGGGGAAGGCTACACCTTC
abundance: few; v_gene: TRBV7-8; d_gene: -; j_gene: TRBJ2-5; CDR3aa: CASSLGGGRKETQYF; CDR3nt: TGTGCCAGCAGCCTCGGTGGGGGGCGGAAAGAGACCCAGTACTTC
abundance: once; v_gene: TRBV6-5; d_gene: -; j_gene: TRBJ2-6; CDR3aa: CASSYSGVPRTPGANVLTF; CDR3nt: TGTGCCAGCAGTTACTCTGGGGTCCCCCGGACCCCTGGGGCCAACGTCCTGACTTTC
abundance: -; v_gene: TRBV6-5; d_gene: TRBD1; j_gene: TRBJ2-7; CDR3aa: CASSYVGQGYHEQYF; CDR3nt: TGTGCCAGCAGTTATGTTGGACAGGGATACCACGAGCAGTACTTC
abundance: -; v_gene: TRBV7-2; d_gene: -; j_gene: TRBJ1-1; CDR3aa: CASSSTIGRGEAFF; CDR3nt: TGTGCCAGCAGCTCGACGATTGGAAGGGGTGAAGCTTTCTTT
abundance: -; v_gene: TRBV7-2; d_gene: TRBD2; j_gene: TRBJ2-3; CDR3aa: CASSLDRLADTQYF; CDR3nt: TGTGCCAGCAGCTTAGATAGACTAGCCGATACGCAGTATTTT
abundance: -; v_gene: TRBV7-2; d_gene: -; j_gene: TRBJ2-3; CDR3aa: CASSPPKRTDTQYF; CDR3nt: TGTGCCAGCAGCCCTCCCAAACGCACAGATACGCAGTATTTT
abundance: few; v_gene: TRBV30; d_gene: TRBD1; j_gene: TRBJ1-5; CDR3aa: CAWKTGGLQPQHF; CDR3nt: TGTGCCTGGAAGACAGGGGGCCTTCAGCCCCAGCATTTT
abundance: -; v_gene: TRBV7-9; d_gene: -; j_gene: TRBJ1-2; CDR3aa: CASSPGIGSGYGYTF; CDR3nt: TGTGCCAGCAGCCCCGGGATAGGATCCGGCTATGGCTACACCTTC
abundance: few; v_gene: TRBV12-2; d_gene: -; j_gene: TRBJ1-5; CDR3aa: CASRLEVAGRSGTVRQPQHF; CDR3nt: TGTGCAAGTCGCTTAGAGGTGGCTGGTCGGTCGGGGACAGTCCGCCAGCCCCAGCATTTT
abundance: few; v_gene: TRBV6-1; d_gene: -; j_gene: TRBJ2-3; CDR3aa: CASSVSSLTDTQYF; CDR3nt: TGTGCCAGCAGTGTATCGTCCCTGACAGATACGCAGTATTTT
abundance: few; v_gene: TRBV4-3; d_gene: -; j_gene: TRBJ1-2; CDR3aa: CASSQEAGFNYGYTF; CDR3nt: TGCGCCAGCAGCCAAGAGGCAGGATTTAACTATGGCTACACCTTC
abundance: -; v_gene: TRBV7-2; d_gene: -; j_gene: TRBJ2-3; CDR3aa: CASSSTRGAGGTDTQYF; CDR3nt: TGTGCCAGCAGCTCGACACGGGGGGCTGGGGGCACAGATACGCAGTATTTT
abundance: -; v_gene: TRBV7-9; d_gene: -; j_gene: TRBJ2-7; CDR3aa: CASGGRGYEQYF; CDR3nt: TGTGCCAGCGGGGGCAGAGGCTACGAGCAGTACTTC
abundance: -; v_gene: TRBV7-8; d_gene: -; j_gene: TRBJ2-5; CDR3aa: CATGHAAMKETQYF; CDR3nt: TGTGCCACCGGACATGCGGCGATGAAAGAGACCCAGTACTTC